This T cell receptor (beta chain) emerged from a study of OX40 agonist ivuxolimab in advanced cancers. Background on the whole study: The costimulatory receptor OX40 (CD134) was targeted by ivuxolimab, a fully human IgG2 agonistic monoclonal antibody. Patients were allowed to have had prior anti-PD-1, anti-PD-L1 or anti-CTLA-4 therapy, and 30% to 40% of the dose-escalation patients had previously received checkpoint inhibitors. Peripheral TCRbeta sequencing aimed to test whether ivuxolimab altered TCR sequence diversity and caused clonal T-cell expansion. Of the roughly 54 patients in dose escalation, about 20 had hepatocellular carcinoma, about 15 had melanoma, 9 had renal cell carcinoma and 9 had head and neck cancer. The paper describes the monotherapy dose-escalation part (N ≈ 52 patients) of the phase I trial of ivuxolimab. Intravenous ivuxolimab was administered to patients every 2 weeks at six dose levels: 0.01, 0.1, 0.3, 1.5, 3 and 10 mg/kg. In the dose-escalation cohort, 82.7% of patients were male, and the mean age was about 55 years, with a range of roughly 20 to 79. Partial responses occurred in three dose-escalation patients, of whom one had hepatocellular carcinoma and two had cutaneous melanoma.

The trial excluded patients who had a history of autoimmune disease or were on systemic immunosuppression. Peripheral blood for TCR sequencing was drawn from every dose cohort at baseline, at cycle 4 day 1 and at cycle 7 day 1. The samples were taken from a phase I, first-in-human, multicenter, open-label dose-escalation trial of ivuxolimab. The trial enrolled adults with locally advanced or metastatic head and neck squamous cell, hepatocellular, melanoma or renal cell carcinoma. Before TCR sequencing, CD4+ T cells and CD8+ T cells from peripheral blood were sorted into separate populations. Study-wide conclusions, independent of this receptor: Low levels of normalized T-cell clonal expansion were also shown by some nonresponding patients. At doses of 0.1 to 3.0 mg/kg, clonal expansion of both CD4+ and CD8+ blood T cells was observed from baseline to week 6. The antigen specificity of the peripheral T cells that underwent clonal expansion was not determined. In the 0.1-3.0 mg/kg groups, partial responders were among the patients with the lowest normalized peripheral clonal expansion, particularly in CD8+ T cells. After ivuxolimab, expanded clones were on average more numerous among CD8+ T cells than among CD4+ T cells.

To sequence the TCRbeta CDR3 region, genomic DNA was isolated from the sorted cells. TCRbeta CDR3 regions were sequenced using the immunoSEQ Assay. TCRdb mirrors the immuneACCESS table, restricted to in-frame sequences. Some clones are absent from its copies; in checked studies, under half trace to an unresolved V gene, and the reason for the others is unknown. This sample holds around 62,000 clones; about 88% were observed only once. About 0.25% of the sample is taken by the ten largest. As concerns this clone: The antigen it recognizes is unknown. Per-base quality was not reported, and no clone a single base away is much larger than it.

Inclusive of the bounding cysteine and phenylalanine, the CDR3 is 12 residues long. The only DNA kept is the CDR3, 36 bases in frame from the first base. A distance of 8 bases separates the germline ends of V and J, which lose 11 bases and 0 bases respectively. CDR1 and CDR2 were assigned from the germline V gene as MDHEN and SYDVKM. Here the sequenced sample was CD4+ or CD8+ T cells sorted from blood, taken in a trial of the OX40 agonist ivuxolimab. The rearranged segments are TRBV28 and TRBJ2-1; TRBD2 could be the D gene, as 6 bases match. The TCR was taken from an adult with an advanced solid tumor such as melanoma, head and neck, liver or kidney cancer. CDR3 protein: CAAGSSYNEQFF. The base sequence is TGTGCCGCGGGGAGCTCCTACAATGAGCAGTTCTTC.